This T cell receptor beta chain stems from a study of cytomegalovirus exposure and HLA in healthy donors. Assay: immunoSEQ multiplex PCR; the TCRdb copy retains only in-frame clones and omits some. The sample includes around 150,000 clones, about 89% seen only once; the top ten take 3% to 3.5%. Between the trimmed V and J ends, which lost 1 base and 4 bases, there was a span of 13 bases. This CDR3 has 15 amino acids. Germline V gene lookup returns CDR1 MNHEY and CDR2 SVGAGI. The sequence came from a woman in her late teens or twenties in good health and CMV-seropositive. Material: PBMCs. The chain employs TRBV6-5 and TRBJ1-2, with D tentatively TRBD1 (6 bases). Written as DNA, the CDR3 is TGTGCCAGCAGTTACTATCGGGGGGCTGGCTATGGCTACACCTTC. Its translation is CASSYYRGAGYGYTF.